This TCR beta chain appears in the sequencing data of a study of T cell clonality in common variable immunodeficiency. General study findings and limits: In common variable immunodeficiency, TCR beta chains reportedly carried fewer deletions and N-nucleotide insertions. Compared with healthy controls, CVID subjects showed increased TCRbeta clonality, mostly in about a third.

Comments on this clone: Antigen: not known. The CDR3 extends 3 residues past the end of the read, so its final part is completed from the germline J gene.

Per the germline V gene, CDR1 is KGHSH and CDR2 is LQKENI. This CDR3 has 16 residues. The V end was cut by 0 bases, the J end by 3 bases, with 13 bases between. The data were produced by immunoSEQ multiplex PCR, yet TCRdb's version contains in-frame clones alone and is incomplete. The data show approximately 7,800 clones, with none appearing a single time. This chain connects TRBV18 to TRBJ2-3; tentative D call: TRBD2 (5 bases). Sequencing was carried out using peripheral blood mononuclear cells. The sequence derives from a human donor with common variable immunodeficiency. The CDR3 protein is CASSPPIGVSTDTQYF. The CDR3 DNA, read in part, is TGTGCCAGCTCACCACCGATCGGGGTTTCTACAGATACG.